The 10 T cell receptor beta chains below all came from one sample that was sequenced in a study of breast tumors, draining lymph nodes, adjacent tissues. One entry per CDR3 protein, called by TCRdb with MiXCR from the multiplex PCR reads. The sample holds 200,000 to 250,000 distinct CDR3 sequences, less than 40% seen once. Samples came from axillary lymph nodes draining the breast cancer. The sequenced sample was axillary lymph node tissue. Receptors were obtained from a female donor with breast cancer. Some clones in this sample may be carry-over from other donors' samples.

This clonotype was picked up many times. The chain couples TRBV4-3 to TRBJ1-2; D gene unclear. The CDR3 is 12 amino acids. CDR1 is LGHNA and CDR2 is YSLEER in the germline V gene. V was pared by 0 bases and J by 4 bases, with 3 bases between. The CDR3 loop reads CASSQDAYGYTF. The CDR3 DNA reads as TGCGCCAGCAGCCAAGACGCCTATGGCTACACCTTC.

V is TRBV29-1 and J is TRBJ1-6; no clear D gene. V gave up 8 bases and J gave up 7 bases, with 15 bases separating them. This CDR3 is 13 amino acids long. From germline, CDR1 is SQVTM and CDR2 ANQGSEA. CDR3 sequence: CSQSDYGNSPLHF. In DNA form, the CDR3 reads TGCAGCCAATCGGATTATGGCAATTCACCCCTCCACTTT.

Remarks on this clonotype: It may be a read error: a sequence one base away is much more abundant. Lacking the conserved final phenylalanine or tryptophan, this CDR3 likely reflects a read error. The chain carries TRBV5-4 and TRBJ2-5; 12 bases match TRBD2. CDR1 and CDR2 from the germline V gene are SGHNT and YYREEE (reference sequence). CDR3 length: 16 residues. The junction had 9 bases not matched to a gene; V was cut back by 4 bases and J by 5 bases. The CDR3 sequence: CASSNALAGGLETQYL. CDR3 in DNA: TGTGCCAGCAGCAATGCCCTAGCGGGGGGGCTGGAGACCCAGTACCTC.

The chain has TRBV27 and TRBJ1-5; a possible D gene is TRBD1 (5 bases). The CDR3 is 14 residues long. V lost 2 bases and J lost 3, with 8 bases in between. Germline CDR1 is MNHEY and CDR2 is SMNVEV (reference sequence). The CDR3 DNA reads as TGTGCCAGCAGTTTAATAGGACACAATCAGCCCCAGCATTTT. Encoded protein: CASSLIGHNQPQHF.

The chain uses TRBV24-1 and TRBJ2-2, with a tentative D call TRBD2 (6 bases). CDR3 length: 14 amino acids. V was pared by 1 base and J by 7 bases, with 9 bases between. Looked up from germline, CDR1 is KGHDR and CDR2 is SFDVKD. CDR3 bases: TGTGCCACCAGTGATTTAGCGGGCGGCGGGGAGCTGTTTTTT. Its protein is CATSDLAGGGELFF.

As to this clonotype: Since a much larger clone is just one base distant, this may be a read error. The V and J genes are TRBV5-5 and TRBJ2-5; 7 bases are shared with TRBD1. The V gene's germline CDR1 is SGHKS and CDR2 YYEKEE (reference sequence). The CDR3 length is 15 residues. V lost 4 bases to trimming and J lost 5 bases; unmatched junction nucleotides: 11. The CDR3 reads CASSATGAGSETQYF. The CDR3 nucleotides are TGTGCCAGCAGCGCAACAGGGGCTGGTAGTGAGACCCAGTACTTC. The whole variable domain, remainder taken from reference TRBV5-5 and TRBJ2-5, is DAGVTQSPTHLIKTRGQQVTLRCSPISGHKSVSWYQQVLGQGPQFIFQYYEKEERGRGNFPDRFSARQFPNYSSELNVNALLLGDSALYLCASSATGAGSETQYFGPGTRLLVL.

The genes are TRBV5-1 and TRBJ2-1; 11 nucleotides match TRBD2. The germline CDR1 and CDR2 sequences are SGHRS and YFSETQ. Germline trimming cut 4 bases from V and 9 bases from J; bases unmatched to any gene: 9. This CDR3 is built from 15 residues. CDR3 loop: CASSLGTSGNGEQFF. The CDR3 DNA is TGCGCCAGCAGCCTCGGGACTAGCGGTAATGGTGAGCAGTTCTTC. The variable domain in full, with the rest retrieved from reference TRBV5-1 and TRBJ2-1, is KAGVTQTPRYLIKTRGQQVTLSCSPISGHRSVSWYQQTPGQGLQFLFEYFSETQRNKGNFPGRFSGRQFSNSRSEMNVSTLELGDSALYLCASSLGTSGNGEQFFGPGTRLTVL.

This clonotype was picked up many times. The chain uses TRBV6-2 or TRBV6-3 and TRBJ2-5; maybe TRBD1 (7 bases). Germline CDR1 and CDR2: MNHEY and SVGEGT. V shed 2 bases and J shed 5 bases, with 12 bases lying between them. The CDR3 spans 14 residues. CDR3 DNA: TGTGCCAGCAGTTACCTGGCAGGGGGGGAGACCCAGTACTTC. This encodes CASSYLAGGETQYF.

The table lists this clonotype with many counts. CDR3 protein: CASSPGQGTQETQYF. CDR3 DNA: TGTGCCAGCAGCCCCGGACAGGGCACCCAAGAGACCCAGTACTTC. This chain links TRBV7-2 with TRBJ2-5; 8 positions match TRBD1. V lost 5 bases to trimming and J lost 1 base; unmatched junction nucleotides: 6. The CDR3 is 15 amino acids. Germline V gene lookup returns CDR1 SGHTA and CDR2 FQGNSA.

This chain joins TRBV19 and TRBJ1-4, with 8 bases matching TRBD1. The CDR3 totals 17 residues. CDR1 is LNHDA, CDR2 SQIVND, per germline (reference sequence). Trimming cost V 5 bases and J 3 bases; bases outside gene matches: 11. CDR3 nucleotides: TGTGCCAGTAGTGCCCGGACAGGGATGTTGGCTAATGAAAAACTGTTTTTT. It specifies CASSARTGMLANEKLFF.